Each of the 12 T cell receptor beta chains below was sequenced from the same sample in a study of T cell clonotyping in hematopoietic cell transplantation (dated by TCRdb to about 2021). The library was obtained by the immunoSEQ multiplex PCR assay. As stored in TCRdb, this immuneACCESS dataset retains in-frame rearrangements with V and J assigned. A fraction of the clones does not appear; measured against another copy, unresolved V genes explain less than half of the discrepancy, and the remainder lacks a known reason. Present in this sample are some 36,000 clones, 90% to 95% of which were seen just once. Jointly, the top ten make up 1.5% to 2% of the sample. The time point label, read with the paper, signifies: recipient sample about 28 days before transplant, after cytoreduction. Sequencing used peripheral blood mononuclear cells, obtained before stem cell transplant. These receptors all come from a middle-aged man with chronic myeloid leukemia. Some clones in this sample may be carry-over from other donors' samples.

This sequence joins TRBV5-1 and TRBJ2-7; D call uncertain. Trimming took off 2 bases at V and 4 bases at J, with 7 bases between the two ends. The CDR3 runs to 12 residues. In germline, CDR1 is SGHRS, CDR2 YFSETQ. CDR3 in DNA: TGCGCCAGCAGCTTCGACTCTTACGAGCAGTACTTC. Translation: CASSFDSYEQYF.

This clone turned up a few times. The gene calls are TRBV15 and TRBJ1-5; D not resolved. The CDR3 loop spans 16 amino acids. V was trimmed by 1 base and J by 4 bases, leaving 14 bases between them. Germline loops: CDR1 LNHNV, CDR2 YYDKDF (reference sequence). CDR3 loop: CATSRARARNNQPQHF. CDR3 nucleotides: TGTGCCACCAGCAGAGCACGGGCGAGGAATAATCAGCCCCAGCATTTT.

The V and J genes are TRBV10-3 and TRBJ2-1, with 10 bases that match TRBD1. V trimming: 10 bases; J trimming: 5 bases; junction bases outside the gene matches: 11. This CDR3 spans 15 amino acids. Germline values: CDR1 ENHRY, CDR2 SYGVKD. The CDR3 nucleotides are TGTGCCACTGGGGGCCGGGACAGGGGCCACAATGAGCAGTTCTTC. Translated, it gives CATGGRDRGHNEQFF.

The chain employs TRBV7-6 and TRBJ2-7; 12 bases agree with TRBD2. CDR1 and CDR2 (germline): SGHVS, FNYEAQ. CDR3 length: 17 amino acids. The ends lost 5 bases at V and 1 base at J; junction bases unmatched: 9. CDR3: CASSPRGLAGISYEQYF. The CDR3 DNA is TGTGCCAGCAGCCCTAGAGGACTAGCGGGGATATCCTACGAGCAGTACTTC.

This sequence joins TRBV28 and TRBJ2-7; D is unclear. CDR1 is MDHEN, CDR2 SYDVKM, per germline. V shed 2 bases and J shed 2 bases, with 13 bases lying between them. The CDR3 covers 15 residues. Written as DNA, the CDR3 is TGTGCCAGCAGTTTAGAAGGAGACACCACCTACGAGCAGTACTTC. Translation gives CASSLEGDTTYEQYF.

This sequence joins TRBV5-1 and TRBJ1-6, with TRBD1 identical over 7 bases. The CDR3 contains 14 residues. V lost 0 bases, J lost 8 bases, and 2 bases stayed unmatched. From germline, CDR1 is SGHRS and CDR2 YFSETQ. CDR3: CASSLARGDSPLHF. The CDR3 DNA reads TGCGCCAGCAGCTTGGCCAGGGGGGATTCACCCCTCCACTTT.

This clone was observed once. The chain is built from TRBV28 and TRBJ2-2; D is ambiguous. CDR1 and CDR2 (germline): MDHEN, SYDVKM. Trimming took 4 bases from V and 0 from J, leaving 12 bases between them. The CDR3 is 16 residues long. The CDR3 DNA is TGTGCCAGCAGTTACCCGGACGGTACGAACACCGGGGAGCTGTTTTTT. It specifies CASSYPDGTNTGELFF. The full variable domain, its missing parts supplied by reference TRBV28 and TRBJ2-2, is DVKVTQSSRYLVKRTGEKVFLECVQDMDHENMFWYRQDPGLGLRLIYFSYDVKMKEKGDIPEGYSVSREKKERFSLILESASTNQTSMYLCASSYPDGTNTGELFFGEGSRLTVL.

The chain carries TRBV10-3 and TRBJ2-7; D is undetermined. The V end lost 8 bases, the J end lost 0 bases, and 20 bases lay between the germline ends. The CDR3 runs 16 residues. Germline V gene sequence: CDR1 ENHRY, CDR2 SYGVKD. Here the CDR3 DNA reads TGTGCCATCCGGACGGACGTCCTCGGAAGCTCCTACGAGCAGTACTTC. Amino acids: CAIRTDVLGSSYEQYF.

This chain uses TRBV28 with TRBJ2-2, with D possibly called TRBD1 or TRBD2 (5 bases each). CDR3 length: 14 residues. Germline V gene data show CDR1 as MDHEN and CDR2 as SYDVKM. Trimming shortened V by 7 bases and J by 6 bases, and 15 bases separated the two germline ends. The CDR3 loop is CASTFWGTSGELFF. The CDR3 DNA follows: TGTGCCAGCACCTTTTGGGGGACCTCCGGGGAGCTGTTTTTT.

V is TRBV11-3 and J is TRBJ2-3; tentative D call: TRBD2 (7 bases). The CDR3 totals 16 residues. With 4 bases removed from V and 5 bases from J, the gap between germline ends came to 19 bases. CDR1 is SGHNT, CDR2 YENEEA, per germline. The CDR3 here is CASSWSTGGAGDTQYF. As DNA, the CDR3 is TGTGCCAGCAGCTGGTCAACTGGGGGGGCGGGAGATACGCAGTATTTT.

J is TRBJ2-3 and V is TRBV2, with D tentatively TRBD1 or TRBD2 (5 bases each). The germline V and J ends were trimmed by 6 bases and 0 bases, with 16 bases remaining between them. CDR1 SNHLY and CDR2 FYNNEI come from the germline V gene. This CDR3 region has 16 residues. The CDR3 DNA reads as TGTGCCAGCAGGGATATTCGGGGCCCTAGCACAGATACGCAGTATTTT. This sequence encodes CASRDIRGPSTDTQYF. The full variable domain, with the rest looked up from reference TRBV2 and TRBJ2-3, is EPEVTQTPSHQVTQMGQEVILRCVPISNHLYFYWYRQILGQKVEFLVSFYNNEISEKSEIFDDQFSVERPDGSNFTLKIRSTKLEDSAMYFCASRDIRGPSTDTQYFGPGTRLTVL.

V is TRBV29-1 and J is TRBJ2-7; D is perhaps TRBD2 (7 bases). CDR1 and CDR2 from the germline V gene are SQVTM and ANQGSEA. The CDR3 covers 13 residues. Between the trimmed V and J ends, which lost 3 bases and 6 bases, there was a span of 15 bases. CDR3 region: CSVEGGGYSEQYF. In DNA, the CDR3 is TGCAGCGTTGAGGGAGGGGGATATTCCGAGCAGTACTTC.